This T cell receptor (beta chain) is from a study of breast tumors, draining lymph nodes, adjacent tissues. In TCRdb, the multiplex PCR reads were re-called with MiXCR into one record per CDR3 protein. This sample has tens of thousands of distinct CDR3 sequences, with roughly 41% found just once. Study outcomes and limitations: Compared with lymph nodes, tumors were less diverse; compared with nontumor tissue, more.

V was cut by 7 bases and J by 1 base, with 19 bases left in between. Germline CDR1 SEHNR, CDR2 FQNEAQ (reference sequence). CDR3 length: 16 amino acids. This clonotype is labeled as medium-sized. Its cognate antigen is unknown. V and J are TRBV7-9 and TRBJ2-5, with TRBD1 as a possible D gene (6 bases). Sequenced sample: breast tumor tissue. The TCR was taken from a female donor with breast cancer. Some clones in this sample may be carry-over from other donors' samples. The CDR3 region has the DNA TGTGCCAGCACCTGGTGGGGGCCGCGCACCCAAGAGACCCAGTACTTC. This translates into CASTWWGPRTQETQYF.